A selection of T cell receptor beta chains follows, all from one sample in a study of tumor and adjacent non-tumor tissue in lung cancer. In TCRdb, the multiplex PCR reads were re-called with MiXCR into one record per CDR3 protein. The table includes more than 90,000 distinct CDR3 sequences, about 67% detected once. The specimen sequenced was lung tumor tissue. These receptors came from a man aged 55-75 years with non-small cell lung cancer. CDR3s include the opening cysteine and the closing phenylalanine or tryptophan. The D gene is left open where the match is weak. The size entry is marked missing in some rows and otherwise reads once, few, many or a size class.

- | TRBJ2-5 | - | TRBV29-1 | CGVERVGLPQEAQYF | TGCGGCGTTGAAAGGGTGGGTCTACCTCAAGAGGCCCAGTACTTC
- | TRBJ2-2 | - | TRBV12-3/TRBV12-4 | CASSHGVATVELFF | TGTGCCAGCAGTCATGGGGTGGCCACCGTGGAGCTGTTTTTT
TRBD2 | TRBJ2-1 | few | TRBV24-1 | CATSGGLAGTFNEQFF | TGTGCCACCAGTGGAGGACTAGCGGGAACCTTCAATGAGCAGTTCTTC
- | TRBJ2-2 | few | TRBV10-1 | CASSEGGNANTGELSF | TGCGCCAGCAGTGAGGGTGGAAACGCGAACACCGGGGAGCTGTCTTTT
- | TRBJ1-5 | - | TRBV24-1 | CATSGVQLGNQPQHF | TGTGCCACCAGTGGGGTACAATTGGGTAATCAGCCCCAGCATTTT
- | TRBJ1-5 | many | TRBV6-1 | CASSEMGASNQPQHF | TGTGCCAGCAGTGAGATGGGGGCGAGCAATCAGCCCCAGCATTTT
- | TRBJ2-1 | - | TRBV19 | CATSPHINNEQFF | TGTGCCACTTCCCCCCACATCAACAATGAGCAGTTCTTC
- | TRBJ2-1 | - | TRBV6-5 | CASSYSAGPDSYIGQFF | TGTGCCAGCAGTTACTCCGCGGGACCTGACTCATATATTGGGCAGTTCTTC
TRBD1 | TRBJ2-7 | - | TRBV7-9 | CVCSQGRTDRLPFYEQYF | TGTGTCTGCAGCCAAGGCCGCACGGACAGGCTACCATTTTACGAGCAGTACTTC
TRBD1 | TRBJ1-5 | - | TRBV5-6 | CASSLGTGSDQPQHF | TGTGCGAGCAGCTTGGGGACAGGGTCAGATCAGCCTCAGCATTTT
TRBD2 | TRBJ2-3 | - | TRBV7-9 | CAGSFGLAGRSDTQYF | TGTGCCGGCAGCTTCGGACTAGCGGGAAGGTCAGATACGCAGTATTTT
TRBD2 | TRBJ2-7 | - | TRBV5-1 | CASSAGLVAHEQYF | TGCGCCAGCAGCGCAGGACTAGTGGCCCACGAGCAGTACTTC
- | TRBJ1-4 | many | TRBV7-8 | CASSLGVKLFF | TGTGCCAGCAGCTTAGGGGTAAAACTGTTTTTT
- | TRBJ2-6 | - | TRBV11-3 | CASIKRSGVGANVLTF | TGTGCCAGCATCAAAAGGTCGGGGGTAGGGGCCAACGTCCTGACTTTC
- | TRBJ2-1 | many | TRBV6-5 | CASRSGFEQFF | TGTGCCAGCAGGTCAGGGTTTGAGCAGTTCTTC
- | TRBJ2-1 | - | TRBV4-1 | CASSQASTTPSNEQFF | TGCGCCAGCAGCCAAGCGAGTACTACACCTTCCAATGAGCAGTTCTTC